One and the same sample provided the 28 T cell receptor beta chains below, sequenced in a study of siplizumab effects on memory and regulatory T cells. Data came from immunoSEQ multiplex PCR; TCRdb stores just in-frame clones and leaves some out. The sample records more than 85,000 clones, about 91% being singletons. The sample was Tregs sorted from blood. The source of these receptors is a human donor in good health.

The V gene is TRBV30, the J gene TRBJ1-2; 8 nucleotides align to TRBD1. This CDR3 region has 15 residues. V lost 0 bases to trimming and J lost 4 bases; unmatched junction nucleotides: 7. Germline V CDR1 and CDR2: GTSNPN, SVGIG (reference sequence). CDR3 nucleotide sequence: TGTGCCTGGAGTGTTCCCGACAGGGGCTTCTATGGCTACACCTTC. The encoded protein is CAWSVPDRGFYGYTF.

This rearrangement joins TRBV7-9 to TRBJ1-1; D remains unclear. The CDR3 extends over 14 amino acids. Germline V gene data show CDR1 as SEHNR and CDR2 as FQNEAQ (reference sequence). Trimming pared 3 bases from V and 4 bases from J, leaving 12 bases between. Here the CDR3 reads CASSFFGEGTEAFF. CDR3 in DNA: TGTGCCAGCAGCTTTTTTGGGGAGGGCACTGAAGCTTTCTTT. Using reference TRBV7-9 and TRBJ1-1 for the parts outside the CDR3, the full variable domain is DTGVSQNPRHKITKRGQNVTFRCDPISEHNRLYWYRQTLGQGPEFLTYFQNEAQLEKSRLLSDRFSAERPKGSFSTLEIQRTEQGDSAMYLCASSFFGEGTEAFFGQGTRLTVV.

This clone has a single count. The chain couples TRBV11-1 to TRBJ2-7; no definite D call. The germline V gene has CDR1 SGHAT and CDR2 FQDESV (reference sequence). This CDR3 region has 12 residues. The V end lost 1 base, the J end lost 5 bases, and 6 bases lay between the germline ends. The CDR3 here is CASSLGANEQYF. DNA for the CDR3: TGTGCCAGCAGCTTAGGCGCAAACGAGCAGTACTTC.

The chain recombines TRBV5-1 with TRBJ2-2; TRBD1 might be the D (5 bases). CDR1 and CDR2 (germline): SGHRS, YFSETQ. V gave up 5 bases and J gave up 6 bases, with 11 bases separating them. The CDR3 spans 13 residues. The CDR3 region has the DNA TGCGCCAGCAGGATCAGGGTGCCCGGGGAGCTGTTTTTT. This gives the protein CASRIRVPGELFF. The entire variable domain, with the rest obtained from reference TRBV5-1 and TRBJ2-2, is as follows: KAGVTQTPRYLIKTRGQQVTLSCSPISGHRSVSWYQQTPGQGLQFLFEYFSETQRNKGNFPGRFSGRQFSNSRSEMNVSTLELGDSALYLCASRIRVPGELFFGEGSRLTVL.

The gene calls are TRBV4-1 and TRBJ1-5; possible D gene TRBD1, 6 bases. V gave up 0 bases and J gave up 5 bases, with 11 bases separating them. The CDR3 has 15 residues. Germline-derived CDR1 and CDR2 are MGHRA and YSYEKL. The CDR3 DNA sequence: TGCGCCAGCAGCCAAGAAACAGGGAGGCATCAGCCCCAGCATTTT. As protein: CASSQETGRHQPQHF.

This chain connects TRBV6-5 to TRBJ1-1; D might be TRBD1 (5 bases). Germline V gene data show CDR1 as MNHEY and CDR2 as SVGAGI. Trimming left V 6 bases short and J 3 bases short, with 11 bases between. The CDR3 consists of 13 residues. The CDR3 is CASSRWTYTEAFF. The CDR3 region has the DNA TGTGCCAGCAGCCGATGGACATACACTGAAGCTTTCTTT.

The chain has TRBV25-1 and TRBJ1-2; D gene unclear. The V gene lost 2 bases and the J gene lost 4 bases, with 8 bases spanning the gap. Germline values: CDR1 MGHDK, CDR2 SYGVNS. The length of the CDR3 is 13 residues. In DNA, the CDR3 is TGTGCCAGCAGTGAACAGTTTGGCTATGGCTACACCTTC. As protein: CASSEQFGYGYTF.

The chain combines TRBV7-3 with TRBJ2-3; 8 nucleotides match TRBD2. This CDR3 has 18 residues. Germline loops: CDR1 SGHTA, CDR2 FQGTGA. With V trimmed by 4 bases and J by 2 bases, 14 bases remained unmatched. CDR3 bases: TGTGCCAGCAGCTCCTCGGGGGGGCTAGCGGGTTCCACAGATACGCAGTATTTT. Translation: CASSSSGGLAGSTDTQYF.

The rearrangement uses TRBV6-5 and TRBJ2-2, with D possibly matching TRBD2 (6 bases). CDR3 length: 14 amino acids. Germline lookup yields CDR1 MNHEY and CDR2 SVGAGI. V was pared by 6 bases and J by 1 base, with 9 bases between. CDR3 sequence reads: CASRISGNTGELFF. CDR3 in DNA: TGTGCCAGCAGAATTAGCGGGAACACCGGGGAGCTGTTTTTT.

CDR3 coding DNA: TGCGCCAGCAGCTTTCCTACAGGGTATGAGCAGTTCTTC. Encoded protein: CASSFPTGYEQFF. The V call is TRBV5-1, the J call TRBJ2-1; tentatively, D is TRBD1 (6 bases). The CDR3 totals 13 residues. Trimming stripped 2 bases from V and 8 bases from J, with 11 bases between. Germline V gene data show CDR1 as SGHRS and CDR2 as YFSETQ.

V is TRBV5-1 and J is TRBJ1-3, with 8 bases lining up with TRBD1. J gave up 3 bases and V 4 bases, and 9 bases lay outside the gene matches. Germline CDR1 and CDR2: SGHRS and YFSETQ. The CDR3 runs 16 residues. CDR3 region: CASSLRGQEVGNTIYF. Here the CDR3 DNA reads TGCGCCAGCAGCCTGAGGGGACAGGAGGTTGGAAACACCATATATTTT. The full variable domain, with the rest looked up from reference TRBV5-1 and TRBJ1-3, is KAGVTQTPRYLIKTRGQQVTLSCSPISGHRSVSWYQQTPGQGLQFLFEYFSETQRNKGNFPGRFSGRQFSNSRSEMNVSTLELGDSALYLCASSLRGQEVGNTIYFGEGSWLTVV.

The gene calls are TRBV11-1 and TRBJ2-3; 10 positions match TRBD2. The CDR3 is 15 residues long. The trim removed 5 bases at V and 1 base at J, leaving 3 bases unmatched. Germline CDR1 reads SGHAT; CDR2 reads FQDESV (reference sequence). The CDR3 spells CASSEGLARTDTQYF. DNA for the CDR3: TGTGCCAGCAGCGAGGGACTAGCGCGCACAGATACGCAGTATTTT.

The chain couples TRBV6-5 to TRBJ2-7; maybe TRBD1 (6 bases). V was clipped by 0 bases and J by 0 bases, with 12 bases between them. This CDR3 has 16 amino acids. Germline CDR1 and CDR2: MNHEY and SVGAGI. CDR3 sequence (DNA): TGTGCCAGCAGTTACTCCGGGACAACTTTCTCCTACGAGCAGTACTTC. This codes for CASSYSGTTFSYEQYF.

The chain combines TRBV6-5 with TRBJ1-3; maybe TRBD1 (5 bases). Between the trimmed V and J ends, which lost 9 bases and 0 bases, there was a span of 15 bases. CDR3 length equals 15 residues. The germline V gene has CDR1 MNHEY and CDR2 SVGAGI. The CDR3, as DNA: TGTGCCAGTAGGGGAGATTTTATCTCTGGAAACACCATATATTTT. Translating it yields CASRGDFISGNTIYF.

The chain joins TRBV6-1 to TRBJ2-7; 9 bases align to TRBD1. J was trimmed by 6 bases and V by 4 bases; bases with no gene match: 4. Germline loops: CDR1 MNHNS, CDR2 SASEGT. CDR3 length equals 13 residues. Written as DNA, the CDR3 is TGTGCCAGCAGTGGACAGGGGGTTTTCGAGCAGTACTTC. The encoded protein is CASSGQGVFEQYF.

The chain has TRBV30 and TRBJ1-4, with unresolved D. There are 13 residues in the CDR3. Germline CDR1 is GTSNPN and CDR2 is SVGIG (reference sequence). With 2 bases removed from V and 5 bases from J, the gap between germline ends came to 9 bases. CDR3 sequence (DNA): TGTGCCTGGAGTCAAGGACTGAATGAAAAACTGTTTTTT. Its translation: CAWSQGLNEKLFF. Full variable domain (rest looked up from reference TRBV30 and TRBJ1-4): SQTIHQWPATLVQPVGSPLSLECTVEGTSNPNLYWYRQAAGRGLQLLFYSVGIGQISSEVPQNLSASRPQDRQFILSSKKLLLSDSGFYLCAWSQGLNEKLFFGSGTQLSVL.

V gene TRBV6-5 combines with J gene TRBJ2-7; possibly TRBD1 or TRBD2 for D (5 bases each). V lost 5 bases, J lost 2 bases, and 16 bases lay in between. The CDR3 spans 15 residues. The germline V gene has CDR1 MNHEY and CDR2 SVGAGI. CDR3 nucleotide sequence: TGTGCCAGCAGTGCTCTTTCGGGGCCTCCCTACGAGCAGTACTTC. Translation gives CASSALSGPPYEQYF.

The chain couples TRBV27 to TRBJ2-1; TRBD2 matches 13 bases. The CDR3 sequence is 15 residues long. J was trimmed by 10 bases and V by 6 bases; bases with no gene match: 9. The germline V gene encodes CDR1 MNHEY and CDR2 SMNVEV (reference sequence). The CDR3 DNA follows: TGTGCCAGCAGCCGACTAGCGGGGGGCCTAATCGAGCAGTTCTTC. This encodes CASSRLAGGLIEQFF.

This rearrangement joins TRBV27 to TRBJ2-1; TRBD2 matches 7 bases. With 6 bases clipped from V and 7 bases from J, the junction kept 9 bases outside the gene matches. The CDR3 runs to 14 residues. Germline V gives CDR1 MNHEY, CDR2 SMNVEV (reference sequence). The CDR3 DNA is TGTGCCAGCAGAGGTAGCGGGCAAGTAAATGAGCAGTTCTTC. Encoded protein: CASRGSGQVNEQFF.

This clone was observed once. V is TRBV19 and J is TRBJ2-2; D remains unclear. This CDR3 comprises 13 residues. From germline, CDR1 is LNHDA and CDR2 SQIVND (reference sequence). The ends were cut back, 10 bases at V and 0 bases at J, with 9 bases in the middle. CDR3 residues: CATHSANTGELFF. CDR3 nucleotide sequence: TGTGCCACCCACAGCGCGAACACCGGGGAGCTGTTTTTT.

The chain employs TRBV6-1 and TRBJ1-6; D is undetermined. The CDR3 is 14 amino acids. Germline V CDR1 and CDR2: MNHNS, SASEGT. V lost 1 base, J lost 10 bases, and 11 bases lay in between. The CDR3 coding sequence is TGTGCCAGCAGTGAAGGGTCTTCGCGGTCACCCCTCCACTTT. This codes for CASSEGSSRSPLHF.

The chain combines TRBV7-9 with TRBJ1-1, with D tentatively TRBD1 (6 bases). With 5 bases removed from V and 1 base from J, the gap between germline ends came to 14 bases. Looked up from germline, CDR1 is SEHNR and CDR2 is FQNEAQ (reference sequence). This CDR3 is built from 15 residues. The DNA for the CDR3 is TGTGCCAGCAGCCCACACCGGGACAAGAACACTGAAGCTTTCTTT. The encoded protein is CASSPHRDKNTEAFF.

The sample holds a few counts of this clone. This chain joins TRBV15 and TRBJ2-5, with 11 positions matching TRBD2. Germline V gene lookup returns CDR1 LNHNV and CDR2 YYDKDF (reference sequence). The CDR3 loop spans 17 amino acids. V lost 4 bases to trimming and J lost 5 bases; unmatched junction nucleotides: 12. CDR3 sequence reads: CATSTGSGGARGETQYF. CDR3 coding DNA: TGTGCCACCAGCACAGGTAGCGGGGGGGCCAGAGGGGAGACCCAGTACTTC.

This sequence joins TRBV2 and TRBJ2-5, with D uncertain. From germline, CDR1 is SNHLY and CDR2 FYNNEI. CDR3 length: 15 residues. V was clipped by 3 bases and J by 5 bases, with 16 bases between them. CDR3 sequence: CASSDSRGVGETQYF. The CDR3 nucleotides read TGTGCCAGCAGTGATAGCCGAGGTGTAGGGGAGACCCAGTACTTC.

The chain is built from TRBV6-1 and TRBJ1-3; the D is unclear. The CDR3 sequence is 13 residues long. Germline values: CDR1 MNHNS, CDR2 SASEGT. V lost 6 bases and J 4 bases, leaving 10 bases between the germline ends. In DNA form, the CDR3 reads TGTGCCAGCAGGGGAGGATTGGGAAACACCATATATTTT. Translating gives CASRGGLGNTIYF.

The chain is built from TRBV6-5 and TRBJ1-2, with no clear D. This CDR3 spans 15 amino acids. Germline CDR1 is MNHEY and CDR2 is SVGAGI. Trimming shortened V by 7 bases and J by 0 bases, and 15 bases separated the two germline ends. The CDR3 loop reads CASTNGLGTNYGYTF. CDR3 bases: TGTGCCAGCACCAACGGGCTCGGTACTAACTATGGCTACACCTTC.

The chain employs TRBV5-1 and TRBJ2-1; 8 nucleotides agree with TRBD2. With 2 bases clipped from V and 0 bases from J, the junction kept 13 bases outside the gene matches. Germline V CDR1 and CDR2: SGHRS, YFSETQ. The CDR3 sequence is 19 residues long. CDR3 DNA: TGCGCCAGCAGCTTAGATTCTACAAGCGGGGGCCCCTCCTACAATGAGCAGTTCTTC. Translated: CASSLDSTSGGPSYNEQFF.

The genes are TRBV5-4 and TRBJ1-5; no clear D. The CDR3 is made up of 14 amino acids. The V end was cut by 2 bases, the J end by 6 bases, with 12 bases between. Germline V gene sequence: CDR1 SGHNT, CDR2 YYREEE (reference sequence). CDR3 amino acids: CASSFWGGGQPQHF. In DNA form, the CDR3 reads TGTGCCAGCAGCTTTTGGGGAGGAGGTCAGCCCCAGCATTTT.